This entry lists 11 T cell receptor beta chains sequenced from one sample in a study of blood T cell repertoires in COVID-19. Produced via immunoSEQ multiplex PCR; TCRdb's table is partial and in-frame only. The profile covers 200,000 to 300,000 clones, with roughly four fifths appearing a single time and roughly 12% taken by the ten largest. Specimen: peripheral blood. These receptors originate from a woman aged 60 to 75 with active or convalescent COVID-19.

This clone was recorded once. The chain links TRBV21-1 to TRBJ2-1; no DNA check was done on the table's D call, TRBD2. TRBV21-1 is a recognized pseudogene. The CDR3 contains 15 residues. The CDR3 is CAKSDGLWTYNEQFF. DNA of the CDR3: TGTGCCAAATCCGACGGACTCTGGACCTACAATGAGCAGTTCTTC.

This chain links TRBV6-4 with TRBJ1-1; a weak D match, TRBD1 (6 bases). Germline CDR1 is MRHNA and CDR2 is SNTAGT. V shed 2 bases and J shed 4 bases, with 8 bases lying between them. The CDR3 extends over 13 amino acids. In nucleotides, the CDR3 is TGTGCCAGCAGTGACACAGGGCCCACTGAAGCTTTCTTT. It translates to CASSDTGPTEAFF.

The gene calls are TRBV19 and TRBJ1-3; D is unresolved. V was pared by 6 bases and J by 0 bases, with 12 bases between. The CDR3 consists of 15 residues. Germline V gene data show CDR1 as LNHDA and CDR2 as SQIVND (reference sequence). CDR3 in DNA: TGTGCCAGTAGCAAAGCAGGCATCTCTGGAAACACCATATATTTT. Protein product: CASSKAGISGNTIYF. The variable domain in full, completed from reference TRBV19 and TRBJ1-3, reads DGGITQSPKYLFRKEGQNVTLSCEQNLNHDAMYWYRQDPGQGLRLIYYSQIVNDFQKGDIAEGYSVSREKKESFPLTVTSAQKNPTAFYLCASSKAGISGNTIYFGEGSWLTVV.

The chain is built from TRBV7-9 and TRBJ1-2; 12 nucleotides align to TRBD1. The length of the CDR3 is 14 residues. Per germline, CDR1 SEHNR and CDR2 FQNEAQ (reference sequence). The junction had 4 bases not matched to a gene; V was cut back by 5 bases and J by 6 bases. CDR3 sequence (DNA): TGTGCCAGCAGCGCGGGACAGGGGGCGGATGGCTACACCTTC. As protein: CASSAGQGADGYTF.

The chain uses TRBV7-9 and TRBJ1-6; no definite D call. Looked up from germline, CDR1 is SEHNR and CDR2 is FQNEAQ (reference sequence). The CDR3 is 14 residues long. V was cut by 11 bases and J by 8 bases, with 19 bases left in between. The CDR3 DNA reads as TGTGCCGGAGACCCGGAGGGTAGGGATTCACCCCTCCACTTT. It encodes CAGDPEGRDSPLHF.

This chain joins TRBV30 and TRBJ2-1, with unresolved D. Germline V gives CDR1 GTSNPN, CDR2 SVGIG (reference sequence). Trimming left V 6 bases short and J 8 bases short, with 20 bases between. The length of the CDR3 is 14 residues. Here the CDR3 reads CACSAGSLSDEQFF. The CDR3 bases are TGTGCCTGCTCCGCCGGGTCTCTGAGCGATGAGCAGTTCTTC.

V usage is TRBV27 and J usage is TRBJ2-7; D perhaps matches TRBD1 (6 bases). Germline V gene sequence: CDR1 MNHEY, CDR2 SMNVEV (reference sequence). Between the trimmed V and J ends, which lost 2 bases and 7 bases, there was a span of 12 bases. This CDR3 has 13 residues. The chain's CDR3 is CASSLVGAREQYF. The CDR3 DNA sequence: TGTGCCAGCAGTTTAGTGGGGGCCCGGGAGCAGTACTTC.

Comments on this clone: The same CDR3 can be traced to other DNA sequences in this sample. The V gene is TRBV18, the J gene TRBJ2-7; 10 bases align to TRBD1. The length of the CDR3 is 15 residues. Germline V gene data show CDR1 as KGHSH and CDR2 as LQKENI. The V segment lost 0 bases and the J segment 2 bases; nucleotides outside the gene matches: 1. The CDR3 is CASSPPGQGAYEQYF. CDR3 nucleotides: TGTGCCAGCTCACCACCCGGACAGGGGGCCTACGAGCAGTACTTC.

The chain links TRBV4-1 to TRBJ1-2; no clear D gene. This CDR3 has 15 amino acids. Germline V gives CDR1 MGHRA, CDR2 YSYEKL. V lost 0 bases to trimming and J lost 2 bases, with 10 bases between them. The CDR3 DNA reads as TGCGCCAGCAGCCAAGAGGCGGCCGTAAACTATGGCTACACCTTC. This sequence encodes CASSQEAAVNYGYTF.

CDR3 amino acids: CAIRPSGSKSTDTQYF. The CDR3, as DNA: TGTGCCATCAGACCCTCGGGGAGCAAAAGCACAGATACGCAGTATTTT. The chain is built from TRBV10-3 and TRBJ2-3; possibly TRBD2 for D (5 bases). CDR1 is ENHRY, CDR2 SYGVKD, per germline. The length of the CDR3 is 16 residues. The V gene lost 6 bases and the J gene lost 0 bases, with 16 bases spanning the gap.

The rearrangement uses TRBV18 and TRBJ1-6, with a weak D call TRBD1 (5 bases). Germline values: CDR1 KGHSH, CDR2 LQKENI. With 2 bases removed from V and 9 bases from J, the gap between germline ends came to 14 bases. The CDR3 is 15 amino acids. The CDR3 DNA reads TGTGCCAGCTCACCAAGGACATTCCCGGGTTCACCCCTCCACTTT. Protein: CASSPRTFPGSPLHF.